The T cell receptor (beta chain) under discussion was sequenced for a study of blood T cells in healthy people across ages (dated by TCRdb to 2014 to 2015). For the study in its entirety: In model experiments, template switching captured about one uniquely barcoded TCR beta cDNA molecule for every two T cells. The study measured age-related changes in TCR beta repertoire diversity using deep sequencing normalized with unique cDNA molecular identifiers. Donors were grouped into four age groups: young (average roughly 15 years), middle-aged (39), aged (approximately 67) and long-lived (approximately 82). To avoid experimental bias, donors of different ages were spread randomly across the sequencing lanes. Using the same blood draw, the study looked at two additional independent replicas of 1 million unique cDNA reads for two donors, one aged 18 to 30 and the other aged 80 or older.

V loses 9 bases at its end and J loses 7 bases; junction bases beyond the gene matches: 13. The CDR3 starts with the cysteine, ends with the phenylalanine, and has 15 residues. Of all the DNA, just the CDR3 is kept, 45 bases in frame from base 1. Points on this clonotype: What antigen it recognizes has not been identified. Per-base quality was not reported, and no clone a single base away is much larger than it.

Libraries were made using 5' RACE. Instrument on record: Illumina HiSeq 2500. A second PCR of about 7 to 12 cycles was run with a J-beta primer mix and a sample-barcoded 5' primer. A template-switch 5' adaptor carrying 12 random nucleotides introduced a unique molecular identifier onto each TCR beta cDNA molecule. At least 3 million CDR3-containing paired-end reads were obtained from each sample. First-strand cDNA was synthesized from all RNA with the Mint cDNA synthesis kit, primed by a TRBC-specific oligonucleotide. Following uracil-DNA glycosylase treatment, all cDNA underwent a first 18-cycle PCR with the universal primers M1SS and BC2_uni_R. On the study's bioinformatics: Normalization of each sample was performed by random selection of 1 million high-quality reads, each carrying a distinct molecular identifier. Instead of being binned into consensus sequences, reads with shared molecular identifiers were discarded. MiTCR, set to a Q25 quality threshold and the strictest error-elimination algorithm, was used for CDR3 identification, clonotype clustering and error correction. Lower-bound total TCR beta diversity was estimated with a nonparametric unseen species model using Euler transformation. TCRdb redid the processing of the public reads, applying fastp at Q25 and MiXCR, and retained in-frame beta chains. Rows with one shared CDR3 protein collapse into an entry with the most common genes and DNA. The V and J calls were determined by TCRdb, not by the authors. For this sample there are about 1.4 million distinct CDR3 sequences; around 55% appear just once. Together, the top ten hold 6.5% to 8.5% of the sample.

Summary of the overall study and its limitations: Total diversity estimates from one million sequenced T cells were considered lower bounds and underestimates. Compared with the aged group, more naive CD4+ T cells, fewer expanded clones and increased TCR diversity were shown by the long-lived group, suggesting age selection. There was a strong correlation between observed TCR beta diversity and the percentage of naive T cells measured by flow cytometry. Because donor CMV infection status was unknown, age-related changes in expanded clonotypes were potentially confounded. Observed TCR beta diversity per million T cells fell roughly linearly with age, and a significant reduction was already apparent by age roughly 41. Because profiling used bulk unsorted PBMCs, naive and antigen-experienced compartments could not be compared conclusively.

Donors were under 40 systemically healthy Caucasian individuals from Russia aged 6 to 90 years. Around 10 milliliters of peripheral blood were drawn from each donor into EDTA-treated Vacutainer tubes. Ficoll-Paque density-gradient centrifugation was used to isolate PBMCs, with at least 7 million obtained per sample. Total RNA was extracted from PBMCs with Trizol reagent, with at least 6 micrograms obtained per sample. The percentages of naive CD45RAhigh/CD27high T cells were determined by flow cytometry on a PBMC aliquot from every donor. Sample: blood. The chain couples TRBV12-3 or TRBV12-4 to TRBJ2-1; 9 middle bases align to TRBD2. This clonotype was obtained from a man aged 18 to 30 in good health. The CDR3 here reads CASLYGGRAGNEQFF. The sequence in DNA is TGTGCCAGTCTCTACGGCGGGAGGGCGGGGAATGAGCAGTTCTTC.